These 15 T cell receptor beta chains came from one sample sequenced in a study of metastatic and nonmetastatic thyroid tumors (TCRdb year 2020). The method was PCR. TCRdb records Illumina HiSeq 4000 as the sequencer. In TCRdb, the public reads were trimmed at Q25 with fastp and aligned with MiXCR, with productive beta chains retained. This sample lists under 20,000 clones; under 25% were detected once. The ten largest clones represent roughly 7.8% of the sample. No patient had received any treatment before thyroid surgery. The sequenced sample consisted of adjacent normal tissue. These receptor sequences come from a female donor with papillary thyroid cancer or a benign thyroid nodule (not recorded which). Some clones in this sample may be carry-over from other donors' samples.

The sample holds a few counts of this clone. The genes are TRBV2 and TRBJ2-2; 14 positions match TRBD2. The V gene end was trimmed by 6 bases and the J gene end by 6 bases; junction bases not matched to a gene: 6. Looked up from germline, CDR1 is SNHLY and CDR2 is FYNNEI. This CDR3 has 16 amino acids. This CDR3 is CASRFQGLAGAGELFF. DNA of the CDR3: TGTGCCAGCAGATTTCAGGGACTAGCGGGAGCCGGGGAGCTGTTTTTT.

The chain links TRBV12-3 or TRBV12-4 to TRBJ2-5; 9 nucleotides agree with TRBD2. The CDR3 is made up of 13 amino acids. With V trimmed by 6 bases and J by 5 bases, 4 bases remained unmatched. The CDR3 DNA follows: TGTGCCAGCAGGGGACTAGCTAGGGAGACCCAGTACTTC. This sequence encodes CASRGLARETQYF.

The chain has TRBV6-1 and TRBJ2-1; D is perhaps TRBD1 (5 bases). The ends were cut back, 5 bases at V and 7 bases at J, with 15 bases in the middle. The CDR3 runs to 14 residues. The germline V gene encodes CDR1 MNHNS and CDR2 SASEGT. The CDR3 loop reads CASSWQGSYNEQFF. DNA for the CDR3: TGTGCCAGCAGTTGGCAGGGTTCGTATAATGAGCAGTTCTTC.

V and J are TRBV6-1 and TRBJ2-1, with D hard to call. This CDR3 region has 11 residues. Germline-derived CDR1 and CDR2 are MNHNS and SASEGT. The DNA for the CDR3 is TGTGACACAGCGTCCTACAATGAGCAGTTCTTC. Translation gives CDTASYNEQFF.

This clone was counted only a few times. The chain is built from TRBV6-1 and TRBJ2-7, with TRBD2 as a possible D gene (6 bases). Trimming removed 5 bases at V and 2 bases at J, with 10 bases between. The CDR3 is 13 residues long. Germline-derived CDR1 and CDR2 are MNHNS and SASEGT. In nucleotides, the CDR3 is TGTGCCAGCAGTCTCGGGACTGCCTACGAGCAGTACTTC. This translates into CASSLGTAYEQYF.

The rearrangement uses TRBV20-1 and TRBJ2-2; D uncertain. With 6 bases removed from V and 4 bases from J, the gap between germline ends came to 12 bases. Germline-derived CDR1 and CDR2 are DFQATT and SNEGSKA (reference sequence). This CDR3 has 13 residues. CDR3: CSATNVRTGELFF. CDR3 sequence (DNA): TGCAGTGCCACGAACGTTCGCACCGGGGAGCTGTTTTTT.

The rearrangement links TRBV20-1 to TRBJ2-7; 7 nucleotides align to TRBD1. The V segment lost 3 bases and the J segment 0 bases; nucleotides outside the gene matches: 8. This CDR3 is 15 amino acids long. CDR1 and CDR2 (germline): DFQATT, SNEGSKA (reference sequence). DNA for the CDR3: TGCAGTGCTAGTATACCGGGACAGTCCTCCTACGAGCAGTACTTC. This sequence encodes CSASIPGQSSYEQYF.

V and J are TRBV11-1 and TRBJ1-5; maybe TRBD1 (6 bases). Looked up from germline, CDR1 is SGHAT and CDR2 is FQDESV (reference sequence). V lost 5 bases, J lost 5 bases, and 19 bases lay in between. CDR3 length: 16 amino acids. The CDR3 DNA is TGTGCCAGCAGCCAGGCAGCCGGGGGCTTCTATCAGCCCCAGCATTTT. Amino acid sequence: CASSQAAGGFYQPQHF.

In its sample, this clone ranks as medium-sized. CDR3 residues: CASSPAGRTYEQYF. DNA for the CDR3: TGTGCCAGCAGCCCGGCGGGAAGGACCTACGAGCAGTACTTC. V and J are TRBV6-2 or TRBV6-3 and TRBJ2-7; TRBD2 is a possible D gene (6 bases). Germline assignment: CDR1 MNHEY and CDR2 SVGEGT. This CDR3 region has 14 residues. V lost 6 bases and J lost 2, with 14 bases in between.

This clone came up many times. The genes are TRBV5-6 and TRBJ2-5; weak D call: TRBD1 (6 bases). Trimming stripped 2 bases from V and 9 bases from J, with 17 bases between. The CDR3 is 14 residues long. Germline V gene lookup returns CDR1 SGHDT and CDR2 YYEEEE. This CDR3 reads CASSFRTVDLAQYF. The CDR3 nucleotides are TGTGCCAGCAGCTTTCGGACAGTTGATCTGGCCCAGTACTTC.

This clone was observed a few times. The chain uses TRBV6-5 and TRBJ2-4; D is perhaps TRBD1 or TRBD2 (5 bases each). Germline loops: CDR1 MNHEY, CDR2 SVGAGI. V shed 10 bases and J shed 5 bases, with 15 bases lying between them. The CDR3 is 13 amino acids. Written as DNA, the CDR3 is TGTGCCACCCTGCCCGGGGCGGAAAACATTCAGTACTTC. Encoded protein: CATLPGAENIQYF.

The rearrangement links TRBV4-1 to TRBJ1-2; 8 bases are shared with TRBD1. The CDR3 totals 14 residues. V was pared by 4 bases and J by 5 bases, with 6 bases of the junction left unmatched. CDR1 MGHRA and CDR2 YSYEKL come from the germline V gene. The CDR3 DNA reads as TGCGCCAGCAGCCCGTCGACAGGGGAATATGGCTACACCTTC. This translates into CASSPSTGEYGYTF.

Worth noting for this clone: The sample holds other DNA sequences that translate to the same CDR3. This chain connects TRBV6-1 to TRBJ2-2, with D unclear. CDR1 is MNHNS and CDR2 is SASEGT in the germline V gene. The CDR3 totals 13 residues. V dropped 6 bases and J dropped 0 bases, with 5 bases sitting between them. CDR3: CASRRSNTGELFF. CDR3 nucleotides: TGTGCCAGCAGGAGATCGAACACCGGGGAGCTGTTTTTT.

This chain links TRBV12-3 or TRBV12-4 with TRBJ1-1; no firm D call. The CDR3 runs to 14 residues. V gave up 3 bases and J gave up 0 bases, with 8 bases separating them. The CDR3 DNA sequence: TGTGCCAGCAGTTTTGGCGGAATGAACACTGAAGCTTTCTTT. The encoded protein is CASSFGGMNTEAFF.

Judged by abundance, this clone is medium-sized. For the CDR3, the DNA is TGCGCCAGCGGCGGGGGACTAGCGGGGATAAATGAGCAGTTCTTC. Translation: CASGGGLAGINEQFF. V is TRBV10-1 and J is TRBJ2-1; the match to TRBD2 covers 13 bases. The V segment lost 8 bases and the J segment 7 bases; nucleotides outside the gene matches: 8. Germline lookup yields CDR1 WNHNN and CDR2 SYGVQD (reference sequence). The CDR3 runs to 15 residues.